The entry below gives a single TCR beta chain sequence along with its context. The junction shows a germline mismatch at one end, possibly a read error. The entry originates in a study of tumor-infiltrating lymphocytes in primary liver carcinoma. TCR beta cDNA came from about 0.55 ug total RNA, primed with a constant-region primer. Each TCR beta library was derived from three nested multiplex PCR rounds that employed slightly modified ARM-PCR. Two initial PCR rounds of about 10 cycles each paired TRBV1-TRBV30 forward primers with a C-beta reverse primer. TCRdb itself ran the multiplex PCR reads through MiXCR, one entry per CDR3 protein. The repertoire holds about 99,000 distinct CDR3 sequences, with almost 70% as singletons. The CDR3 length is 14 residues. The V gene's germline CDR1 is SGHAT and CDR2 FQNNGV. Starting material for RNA and DNA co-extraction consisted of roughly 20-34 mg of unsorted bulk tissue.

Sequenced: liver tumor tissue from sampling region 5. The subset: tumor region T5, tumor centre. The receptor was isolated from a woman between 55 and 75 years old with primary liver carcinoma and hepatitis B virus infection. The chain combines TRBV11-2 with TRBJ2-2, with D possibly being TRBD2 (6 bases). The CDR3 DNA reads as TGTACCAGCAGCTCGGGACCTACAGGCGGGGAACTGTCTTTT. It specifies CTSSSGPTGGELSF.